This T cell receptor beta chain was found in a study of blood T cell repertoires in COVID-19. Looking at the study overall: Material from acute and convalescent COVID-19 was sourced from the United States, Italy and Spain. T cells, B-cell-depleted T cells, or PBMCs provided the cDNA or gDNA that served as material.

This CDR3 has 16 residues. Germline V gene data show CDR1 as LNHDA and CDR2 as SQIVND (reference sequence). Trimming took 1 base from V and 0 from J, leaving 13 bases between them. Only in-frame clones appear in the TCRdb table, and some are missing; sequencing was by immunoSEQ multiplex PCR. The data contain around 160,000 clones, 81% of them seen just once; the ten biggest clones take up more than 9.5%. The chain uses TRBV19 and TRBJ2-7; D gene uncertain. The TCR was taken from a man aged 55 to 70 with active or convalescent COVID-19. The source material was peripheral blood. CDR3 sequence: CASSIVRSTSSYEQYF. The DNA for the CDR3 is TGTGCCAGTAGTATAGTCCGGAGTACGAGCTCCTACGAGCAGTACTTC.